Listed below are T cell receptor beta chains from one sample, sequenced in a study of T-cell memory formation after mild COVID-19. TCRdb fed the 5' RACE reads into MiXCR, producing one record per CDR3 protein. The sample lists about 200,000 distinct CDR3 sequences, 16% occurring once. Sequenced material: PBMCs or a T cell subset sorted from them (not recorded which). Receptor source: an adult woman who had mild COVID-19 (a few samples of this study predate the infection). Cell type and time point are not known. CDR3s include the opening cysteine and the closing phenylalanine or tryptophan. Each record gives: D gene, V gene, clone size, J gene, CDR3 protein, CDR3 DNA. D genes are given only for firm matches. A row's size may be missing; if present it is once, few, many or a size class.

>.|TRBV5-6|few|TRBJ2-7
CASSRRDYEQYF
TGTGCCAGCAGTCGCCGGGACTACGAGCAGTACTTC
>TRBD1|TRBV7-2|many|TRBJ2-5
CASSPQYDRGQETQYF
TGTGCCAGCAGCCCCCAATACGACAGGGGACAAGAGACCCAGTACTTC
>TRBD1|TRBV7-9|few|TRBJ2-7
CASSLKPGQGTDEQYF
TGTGCCAGCAGCTTAAAGCCGGGACAGGGCACGGACGAGCAGTACTTC
>TRBD2|TRBV10-3|few|TRBJ2-3
CAISESSGTSGTDTQYF
TGTGCCATCAGTGAGTCATCCGGGACTAGTGGAACAGATACGCAGTATTTT
>.|TRBV12-3/TRBV12-4|few|TRBJ1-5
CASSFFGSGRGQPQHF
TGTGCCAGCAGTTTCTTTGGCTCCGGCAGGGGTCAGCCCCAGCATTTT
>TRBD1|TRBV9|.|TRBJ1-4
CASSARTGEKLFF
TGTGCCAGCAGCGCTCGGACAGGGGAAAAACTGTTTTTT
>.|TRBV7-9|few|TRBJ1-2
CASSSQRGAADGYTF
TGTGCCAGCAGCTCCCAAAGGGGGGCCGCGGATGGCTACACCTTC
>.|TRBV6-1|.|TRBJ2-1
CASSEARENEQFF
TGTGCCAGCAGTGAAGCAAGGGAGAATGAGCAGTTCTTC
>TRBD1|TRBV6-2/TRBV6-3|few|TRBJ1-1
CASSWDRATMNTEAFF
TGTGCCAGCAGTTGGGACAGGGCCACGATGAACACTGAAGCTTTCTTT
>TRBD1|TRBV6-6|few|TRBJ1-4
CASSYSDRGEKLFF
TGTGCCAGCAGTTACTCTGACAGGGGCGAAAAACTGTTTTTT
>TRBD1|TRBV20-1|.|TRBJ1-3
CSARTSRGQISGNTIYF
TGCAGTGCTAGAACCTCCCGGGGACAGATTTCTGGAAACACCATATATTTT
>TRBD1|TRBV12-3/TRBV12-4|few|TRBJ1-5
CASRDSDQPQHF
TGTGCCAGCCGGGACAGCGATCAGCCCCAGCATTTT
>.|TRBV7-9|.|TRBJ1-5
CASTRGGSEQPQHF
TGTGCCAGCACCCGTGGGGGGTCGGAGCAGCCCCAGCATTTT
>TRBD1|TRBV7-9|few|TRBJ2-7
CASSRGQASSYEQYF
TGTGCCAGCAGCCGGGGACAGGCGAGCTCCTACGAGCAGTACTTC
>TRBD2|TRBV20-1|.|TRBJ2-7
CSARGNSGSSYEQYF
TGCAGTGCTAGAGGGAATAGCGGGAGCTCCTACGAGCAGTACTTC
>TRBD1|TRBV7-2|many|TRBJ2-7
CASSLTDRDEQYF
TGTGCCAGCAGCTTAACGGACAGGGACGAGCAGTACTTC
>.|TRBV18|many|TRBJ2-5
CASSRKGQETQYF
TGTGCCAGCTCACGAAAGGGCCAAGAGACCCAGTACTTC
>.|TRBV21-1|few|TRBJ2-7
CASSDDREEYEQYF
TGTGCCAGCAGCGACGACAGGGAGGAATACGAGCAGTACTTC
>.|TRBV7-2|few|TRBJ2-3
CASSLVGRGSSPQYF
TGTGCCAGCAGCTTAGTTGGTCGGGGAAGCAGTCCGCAGTATTTT
>.|TRBV20-1|few|TRBJ2-2
CSAIASAVGTGELFF
TGCAGTGCTATTGCTAGCGCAGTGGGCACCGGGGAGCTGTTTTTT
>TRBD1|TRBV7-2|.|TRBJ1-1
CASSFASTGRNTEAFF
TGTGCCAGCAGCTTCGCCTCGACAGGGCGGAACACTGAAGCTTTCTTT
>.|TRBV20-1|.|TRBJ2-3
CSAPAVRGTDTQYF
TGCAGTGCCCCGGCGGTTCGGGGCACAGATACGCAGTATTTT
>.|TRBV29-1|.|TRBJ1-2
CSVTQSGVDYGYTF
TGCAGCGTCACACAGAGTGGTGTCGACTATGGCTACACCTTC
>.|TRBV5-6|.|TRBJ1-2
CASSRWGTANYGYTF
TGTGCCAGCAGTCGATGGGGGACGGCTAACTATGGCTACACCTTC
>.|TRBV4-1|few|TRBJ1-1
CASSQGGGKYTEAFF
TGCGCCAGCAGCCAAGGGGGGGGAAAGTACACTGAAGCTTTCTTT
>TRBD2|TRBV20-1|few|TRBJ2-7
CSGAILAGGAYEQYF
TGCAGTGGGGCGATTTTAGCGGGAGGGGCCTACGAGCAGTACTTC
>.|TRBV7-9|many|TRBJ2-5
CASSLRQGSYQETQYF
TGTGCCAGCAGCTTGAGGCAGGGGTCGTACCAAGAGACCCAGTACTTC
>.|TRBV14|.|TRBJ2-5
CASRGLSRGETQYF
TGTGCCAGCAGGGGTCTGAGTAGAGGAGAGACCCAGTACTTC
>.|TRBV12-3/TRBV12-4|.|TRBJ2-7
CASSPDGPYEQYF
TGTGCCAGCAGTCCCGACGGCCCCTACGAGCAGTACTTC
>.|TRBV20-1|few|TRBJ2-6
CSARVSGSGANVLTF
TGCAGTGCTAGAGTTTCAGGGTCTGGGGCCAACGTCCTGACTTTC
>TRBD2|TRBV9|few|TRBJ2-2
CASSRSQAGGTGELFF
TGTGCCAGCAGCCGCTCGCAAGCGGGGGGCACCGGGGAGCTGTTTTTT
>.|TRBV20-1|.|TRBJ2-3
CSAMEGGSKDTQYF
TGCAGTGCTATGGAGGGGGGCTCAAAAGATACGCAGTATTTT
>.|TRBV6-6|.|TRBJ2-7
CASSYGTVVYEQYF
TGTGCCAGCAGTTACGGGACGGTCGTTTACGAGCAGTACTTC
>.|TRBV6-2/TRBV6-3|once|TRBJ2-2
CASSYSYDTGELFF
TGTGCCAGCAGTTACTCTTACGACACCGGGGAGCTGTTTTTT
>TRBD1|TRBV6-2/TRBV6-3|few|TRBJ1-5
CASNRDSPLPQHF
TGTGCCAGCAACCGGGACAGTCCTTTGCCCCAGCATTTT
>.|TRBV19|few|TRBJ2-7
CASSSSGTRISYEQYF
TGTGCCAGTAGTTCATCAGGAACACGGATATCCTACGAGCAGTACTTC
>.|TRBV24-1|.|TRBJ2-3
CATSDRQGLTDTQYF
TGTGCCACCAGTGACCGACAGGGACTCACAGATACGCAGTATTTT
>.|TRBV24-1|many|TRBJ2-2
CATSDGVSGELFF
TGTGCCACCAGTGACGGGGTTTCGGGGGAGCTGTTTTTT
>TRBD1|TRBV5-4|.|TRBJ1-2
CASSLNDRGYGYTF
TGTGCCAGCAGCTTAAACGACAGGGGATATGGCTACACCTTC
>TRBD2|TRBV5-1|.|TRBJ2-1
CASSLGGQTSGTYNEQFF
TGCGCCAGCAGCTTGGGCGGACAGACTAGCGGCACCTACAATGAGCAGTTCTTC
>TRBD2|TRBV7-3|.|TRBJ2-1
CASSRTSGRAGNEHFF
TGTGCCAGCAGTCGTACTAGCGGGAGGGCCGGTAATGAGCATTTCTTC
>TRBD1|TRBV11-3|.|TRBJ2-2
CASSLRTGSTGELFF
TGTGCCAGCAGCTTAAGGACAGGGTCCACCGGGGAGCTGTTTTTT
>.|TRBV7-3|.|TRBJ2-2
CASSLAGTLNTGELFF
TGTGCCAGCAGCTTAGCCGGGACTCTTAACACCGGGGAGCTGTTTTTT
>TRBD2|TRBV5-1|.|TRBJ2-7
CASGADRSGTSGYEQYF
TGCGCCAGCGGCGCCGACAGGTCCGGGACTAGCGGTTACGAGCAGTACTTC
>TRBD2|TRBV4-1|.|TRBJ2-7
CASSVSGTSDDEQYF
TGCGCCAGCAGTGTGTCCGGGACTAGTGACGACGAGCAGTACTTC
>.|TRBV10-3|.|TRBJ1-1
CAISEGGGGTEAFF
TGTGCCATCAGTGAGGGGGGTGGGGGGACTGAAGCTTTCTTT
>.|TRBV4-2|.|TRBJ1-5
CASSQEAGRQPQHF
TGTGCCAGCAGCCAAGAAGCAGGGCGACAGCCCCAGCATTTT
>.|TRBV4-2|many|TRBJ2-7
CASSKGHEQYF
TGTGCCAGCAGTAAAGGACATGAGCAGTACTTC
>TRBD1|TRBV5-1|.|TRBJ2-7
CASSFGQDYEQYF
TGCGCCAGCAGCTTCGGACAGGACTACGAGCAGTACTTC
>TRBD1|TRBV11-2|many|TRBJ2-5
CASSLDQREDRGPKTQYF
TGTGCCAGCAGCTTAGATCAGAGAGAGGACAGGGGGCCGAAGACCCAGTACTTC
>.|TRBV7-2|few|TRBJ2-7
CASTQRGGGYEQYF
TGTGCCAGCACCCAGAGGGGGGGCGGCTACGAGCAGTACTTC
>TRBD1|TRBV14|few|TRBJ1-1
CASSRSPGGTEAFF
TGTGCCAGCAGCCGGAGCCCAGGGGGCACTGAAGCTTTCTTT
>TRBD2|TRBV5-4|few|TRBJ2-3
CASSLVKLAGSTDTQYF
TGTGCCAGCAGCTTGGTTAAGCTAGCGGGGAGCACAGATACGCAGTATTTT